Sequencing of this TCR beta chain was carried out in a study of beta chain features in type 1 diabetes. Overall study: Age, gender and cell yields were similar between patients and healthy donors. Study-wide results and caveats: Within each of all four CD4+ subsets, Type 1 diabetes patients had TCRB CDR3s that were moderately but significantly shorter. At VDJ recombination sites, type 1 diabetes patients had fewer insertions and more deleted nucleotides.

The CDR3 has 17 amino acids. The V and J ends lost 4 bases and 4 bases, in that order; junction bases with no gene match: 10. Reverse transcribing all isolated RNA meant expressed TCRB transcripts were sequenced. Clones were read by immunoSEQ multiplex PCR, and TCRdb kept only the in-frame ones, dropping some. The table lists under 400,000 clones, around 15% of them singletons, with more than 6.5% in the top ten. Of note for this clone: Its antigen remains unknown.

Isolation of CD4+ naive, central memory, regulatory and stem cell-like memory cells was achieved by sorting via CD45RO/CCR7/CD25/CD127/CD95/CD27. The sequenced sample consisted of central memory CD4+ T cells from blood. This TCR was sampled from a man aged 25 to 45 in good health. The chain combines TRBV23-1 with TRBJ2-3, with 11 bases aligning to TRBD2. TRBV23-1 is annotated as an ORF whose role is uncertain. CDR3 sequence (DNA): TGCGCCAGCAGTCCCCAAACTAGCGGGGGCCCACCAGATACGCAGTATTTT. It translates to CASSPQTSGGPPDTQYF.